This section outlines one T cell receptor beta chain sequence together with its context. The data originate from a study of spatial heterogeneity in lung cancer. Turning to the study itself: Patients with untreated early-stage non-small cell lung cancer, numbering some 72, were the donors. A consistent excess of beta-chain over alpha-chain sequences was detected.

The germline V and J ends were trimmed by 2 bases and 5 bases, with 15 bases remaining between them. Germline CDR1 reads MNHEY; CDR2 reads SVGEGT. The CDR3 has 15 residues. A distinct unique molecular identifier was carried by each TCR cDNA molecule. MiXCR, applied by TCRdb to the 5' RACE reads, yields one record per CDR3 protein. The table records about 120,000 distinct CDR3 sequences, approximately 10% of them present only once. Specified time point: blood at routine non-recurrence follow-up after resection. Unsorted tumor, nontumor lung tissue or cryopreserved PBMC supplied the whole RNA. V usage is TRBV6-2 or TRBV6-3 and J usage is TRBJ2-5, with D perhaps TRBD1 or TRBD2 (6 bases each). Specimen: PBMCs, collected at follow-up. The source is a female donor with early-stage non-small cell lung cancer. The CDR3: CASSYQNGGQETQYF. Here the CDR3 DNA reads TGTGCCAGCAGTTACCAGAATGGGGGGCAGGAGACCCAGTACTTC.